The 22 T cell receptor beta chains below all came from one sample that was sequenced in a study of blood T cell repertoires in COVID-19. The method was immunoSEQ multiplex PCR; TCRdb's version includes in-frame clones alone and lacks a portion of them. The profile shows some 110,000 clones, about 81% of them singletons. What was sequenced was peripheral blood. The receptors here all came from a man between 65 and 85 years old with acute or convalescent COVID-19.

The genes are TRBV19 and TRBJ1-2; 12 bases fit TRBD1. The CDR3 consists of 16 residues. V was pared by 6 bases and J by 8 bases, with 13 bases of the junction left unmatched. From germline, CDR1 is LNHDA and CDR2 SQIVND (reference sequence). CDR3 residues: CASRPPGQGAYGGYTF. CDR3 in DNA: TGTGCCAGTAGGCCTCCGGGACAGGGGGCTTATGGCGGCTACACCTTC.

This chain links TRBV10-1 with TRBJ2-7; maybe TRBD2 (7 bases). The V gene lost 0 bases and the J gene lost 2 bases, with 8 bases spanning the gap. Germline V CDR1 and CDR2: WNHNN, SYGVQD (reference sequence). This CDR3 contains 14 residues. The CDR3 here is CASSESGGPYEQYF. The CDR3 DNA is TGCGCCAGCAGTGAGTCCGGGGGGCCCTACGAGCAGTACTTC.

The V call is TRBV3-1 (or the pseudogene TRBV3-2), the J call TRBJ2-4; perhaps TRBD1 as D (7 bases). Germline V gives CDR1 LGHDT, CDR2 YNNKEL (reference sequence). V lost 3 bases to trimming and J lost 4 bases, with 13 bases between them. This CDR3 region has 15 residues. CDR3 loop: CASSHRGTVKNIQYF. The DNA of the CDR3 is TGTGCCAGCAGCCATCGCGGGACAGTTAAAAACATTCAGTACTTC.

V usage is TRBV7-9 and J usage is TRBJ2-2, with TRBD2 identical over 11 bases. The trim removed 5 bases at V and 10 bases at J, leaving 12 bases unmatched. This CDR3 comprises 16 residues. In germline, CDR1 is SEHNR, CDR2 FQNEAQ (reference sequence). CDR3 sequence: CASSSQLAGASKELFF. The DNA of the CDR3 is TGTGCCAGCAGCAGTCAACTAGCGGGGGCTTCCAAGGAGCTGTTTTTT.

This clone was seen only a few times. The chain uses TRBV11-2 and TRBJ2-7, with D tentatively TRBD2 (5 bases). Trimming removed 9 bases from V and 7 bases from J, with 16 bases in between. The CDR3 loop spans 12 amino acids. The germline gives CDR1 SGHAT, CDR2 FQNNGV. The CDR3 here is CASRVSGGEQYF. The DNA of the CDR3 is TGTGCCAGTAGAGTATCAGGCGGGGAGCAGTACTTC.

The chain has TRBV12-2 and TRBJ1-4; TRBD1 reflects the table's D call only, with no check against the DNA. TRBV12-2 is listed as a pseudogene. The length of the CDR3 is 17 residues. CDR3 region: CASRLPGQGTANEKLFF. The CDR3 DNA reads TGTGCAAGTCGCCTTCCGGGACAGGGGACGGCTAATGAAAAACTGTTTTTT.

The V gene is TRBV5-1, the J gene TRBJ1-1; D may be TRBD1 (5 bases). Germline V CDR1 and CDR2: SGHRS, YFSETQ. Deletions cut 0 bases from V and 3 bases from J, with 9 bases between. The CDR3 is 14 residues long. The CDR3 loop is CASSLGGVYTEAFF. The CDR3 DNA reads as TGCGCCAGCAGCTTGGGGGGCGTGTACACTGAAGCTTTCTTT.

This chain joins TRBV28 and TRBJ1-5; TRBD1 matches at 8 bases. CDR1 is MDHEN, CDR2 SYDVKM, per germline. This CDR3 has 19 residues. Trimming took 6 bases from V and 1 from J; bases not matched to a gene: 17. CDR3 in amino acids: CASRVRTGSGISSNQPQHF. CDR3 coding DNA: TGTGCCAGCAGAGTAAGGACAGGGAGTGGGATAAGCAGCAATCAGCCCCAGCATTTT.

This chain joins TRBV28 and TRBJ1-2, with D tentatively TRBD1 (5 bases). Trimming left V 6 bases short and J 5 bases short, with 22 bases between. The CDR3 length is 16 residues. Germline CDR1 MDHEN, CDR2 SYDVKM. CDR3 region: CASSPSTAGGGYGYTF. CDR3 DNA sequence: TGTGCCAGCAGCCCCTCCACGGCGGGGGGAGGATATGGCTACACCTTC.

A word on this clone: Other DNA sequences of this sample code for an identical CDR3. The chain carries TRBV3-1 (or the pseudogene TRBV3-2) and TRBJ2-7, with D possibly matching TRBD2 (5 bases). The CDR3 is 13 amino acids. Per the germline V gene, CDR1 is LGHDT and CDR2 is YNNKEL (reference sequence). Trimming left V 3 bases short and J 1 base short, with 7 bases between. The DNA for the CDR3 is TGTGCCAGCAGCCAGGGGAGATCCTACGAGCAGTACTTC. Amino acids: CASSQGRSYEQYF.

This clone came up a few times. The genes are TRBV29-1 and TRBJ1-1, with TRBD1 matching over 7 bases. CDR3 length: 13 residues. Germline V gene sequence: CDR1 SQVTM, CDR2 ANQGSEA. V lost 6 bases to trimming and J lost 4 bases; unmatched junction nucleotides: 8. In DNA form, the CDR3 reads TGCAGCGTATCAAAGCAGGGGGGCACTGAAGCTTTCTTT. Its protein is CSVSKQGGTEAFF.

CDR3 DNA sequence: TGTGCCAGCAGCGTCCGACTAGCCGCAGATACGCAGTATTTT. Its translation: CASSVRLAADTQYF. The chain employs TRBV9 and TRBJ2-3; 7 nucleotides line up with TRBD2. Germline trimming cut 2 bases from V and 4 bases from J; bases unmatched to any gene: 4. Germline V CDR1 and CDR2: SGDLS, YYNGEE. This CDR3 is 14 amino acids long.

CDR3 residues: CASRTGGAGTEAFF. The CDR3 DNA reads as TGTGCCAGCAGGACAGGGGGCGCAGGAACTGAAGCTTTCTTT. The chain is built from TRBV28 and TRBJ1-1, with TRBD1 matching 10 bases. The CDR3 is made up of 14 amino acids. Germline trimming cut 6 bases from V and 5 bases from J; bases unmatched to any gene: 6. The germline gives CDR1 MDHEN, CDR2 SYDVKM.

The V gene is TRBV19, the J gene TRBJ2-3, with 7 bases matching TRBD2. Trimming took 3 bases from V and 2 from J; bases not matched to a gene: 8. The CDR3 sequence is 16 residues long. CDR1 is LNHDA, CDR2 SQIVND, per germline (reference sequence). For the CDR3, the DNA is TGTGCCAGTAGTATCGCGCTAGCGGCCTCCACAGATACGCAGTATTTT. Amino acids: CASSIALAASTDTQYF.

J is TRBJ1-1 and V is TRBV7-3, with a possible D match to TRBD1 (5 bases). This CDR3 spans 11 amino acids. V was shortened by 4 bases and J by 11 bases, with 11 bases between the two germline ends. Per germline, CDR1 SGHTA and CDR2 FQGTGA. CDR3 in DNA: TGTGCCAGCAGCTCCGGGGAGGGGGCTTTCTTT. Translated, it gives CASSSGEGAFF. Supplemented by reference TRBV7-3 and TRBJ1-1, the full variable domain reads GAGVSQTPSNKVTEKGKYVELRCDPISGHTALYWYRQSLGQGPEFLIYFQGTGAADDSGLPNDRFFAVRPEGSVSTLKIQRTERGDSAVYLCASSSGEGAFFGQGTRLTVV.

V gene TRBV30 combines with J gene TRBJ1-1, with TRBD1 matching over 8 bases. Germline values: CDR1 GTSNPN, CDR2 SVGIG (reference sequence). After removal of 1 base from V and 8 bases from J, the junction contained 9 bases not matched to a gene. The CDR3 extends over 14 amino acids. The CDR3 region has the DNA TGTGCCTGGAGTGCAAACGCGGGGACAGGAGAAGCTTTCTTT. This encodes CAWSANAGTGEAFF.

The J gene is TRBJ2-6, the V gene TRBV20-1, with a possible D match to TRBD1 (5 bases). CDR3 length: 15 residues. Germline CDR1 reads DFQATT; CDR2 reads SNEGSKA (reference sequence). Between the trimmed V and J ends, which lost 3 bases and 0 bases, there was a span of 9 bases. The CDR3 sequence: CSASTGNSGANVLTF. In DNA form, the CDR3 reads TGCAGTGCTAGTACAGGAAACTCTGGGGCCAACGTCCTGACTTTC.

The chain links TRBV5-6 to TRBJ1-4; 7 bases match TRBD1. CDR1 and CDR2 from the germline V gene are SGHDT and YYEEEE. J gave up 10 bases and V 4 bases, and 7 bases lay outside the gene matches. The CDR3 runs 13 residues. CDR3 sequence: CASSRRAGGKLFF. In nucleotides, the CDR3 is TGTGCCAGCAGCCGCAGGGCAGGGGGAAAACTGTTTTTT.

The gene calls are TRBV6-1 and TRBJ2-7; D not certain. Germline V gene sequence: CDR1 MNHNS, CDR2 SASEGT. This CDR3 comprises 11 residues. Trimming took 6 bases from V and 1 from J, leaving 4 bases between them. CDR3 sequence reads: CASRHSYEQYF. DNA for the CDR3: TGTGCCAGCAGACATTCCTACGAGCAGTACTTC.

V is TRBV3-1 (or the pseudogene TRBV3-2) and J is TRBJ1-1; 9 nucleotides line up with TRBD1. Germline assignment: CDR1 LGHDT and CDR2 YNNKEL (reference sequence). CDR3 length: 13 residues. Trimming at V came to 6 bases and at J to 3 bases, leaving 2 bases not matched to a gene. Here the CDR3 DNA reads TGTGCCAGCAGACAGGGGGCGTACACTGAAGCTTTCTTT. Amino acids: CASRQGAYTEAFF.

The J gene is TRBJ2-7, the V gene TRBV11-2, with TRBD1 matching 9 bases. With V trimmed by 7 bases and J by 3 bases, 7 bases remained unmatched. This CDR3 is built from 14 residues. Per the germline V gene, CDR1 is SGHAT and CDR2 is FQNNGV. The CDR3 spells CASTSLGQGYEQYF. The CDR3 DNA sequence: TGTGCCAGCACATCTTTGGGACAGGGCTACGAGCAGTACTTC.

This chain connects TRBV16 to TRBJ1-3; TRBD1 might be the D (5 bases). Germline V gene lookup returns CDR1 KGHSY and CDR2 FQNENV. V was pared by 2 bases and J by 4 bases, with 6 bases between. This CDR3 spans 13 amino acids. The CDR3 nucleotides read TGTGCCAGCAGCCAAGACAGAGGAAACACCATATATTTT. This sequence encodes CASSQDRGNTIYF.